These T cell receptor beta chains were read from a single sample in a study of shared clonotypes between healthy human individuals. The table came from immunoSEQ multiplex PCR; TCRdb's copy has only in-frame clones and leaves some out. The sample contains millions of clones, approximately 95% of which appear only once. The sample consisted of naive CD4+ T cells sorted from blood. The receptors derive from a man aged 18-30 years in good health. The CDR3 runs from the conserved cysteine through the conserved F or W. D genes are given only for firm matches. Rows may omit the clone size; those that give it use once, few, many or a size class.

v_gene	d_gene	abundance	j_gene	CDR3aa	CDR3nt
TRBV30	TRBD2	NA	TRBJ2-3	CAWSVASGGSTDTQYF	TGTGCCTGGAGTGTGGCCAGCGGGGGGAGCACAGATACGCAGTATTTT
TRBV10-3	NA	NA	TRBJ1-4	CATHADSYEKLFF	TGTGCCACCCACGCGGACTCCTATGAAAAACTGTTTTTT
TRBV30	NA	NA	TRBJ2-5	CAWRSPSETQYF	TGTGCCTGGAGGAGTCCCTCGGAGACCCAGTACTTC
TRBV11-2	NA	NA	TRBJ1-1	CASSLAPANTEAFF	TGTGCCAGCAGCTTAGCCCCAGCGAACACTGAAGCTTTCTTT
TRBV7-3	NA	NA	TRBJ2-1	CASSLSQVGEQFF	TGTGCCAGCAGCTTATCCCAGGTGGGCGAGCAGTTCTTC
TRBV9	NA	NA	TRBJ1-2	CASSEKTGFNYGYTF	TGTGCCAGCAGCGAAAAGACAGGATTTAACTATGGCTACACCTTC
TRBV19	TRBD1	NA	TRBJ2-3	CASRLGGTASPDTQYF	TGTGCCAGTAGACTAGGTGGGACAGCGTCTCCGGATACGCAGTATTTT
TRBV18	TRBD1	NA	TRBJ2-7	CASSPRQGPYEQYF	TGTGCCAGCTCACCCCGACAGGGCCCCTACGAGCAGTACTTC
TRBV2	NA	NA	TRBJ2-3	CASIPRVDTQYF	TGTGCCAGCATCCCAAGGGTGGATACGCAGTATTTT
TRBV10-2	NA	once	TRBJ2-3	CASSVWGPGTDTQYF	TGCGCCAGCAGTGTTTGGGGGCCGGGCACAGATACGCAGTATTTT
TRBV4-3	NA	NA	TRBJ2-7	CASSQDTRTSSYEQYF	TGCGCCAGCAGCCAAGATACGAGAACGAGCTCCTACGAGCAGTACTTC
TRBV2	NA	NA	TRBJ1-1	CASSLGRLNTEAFF	TGTGCCAGCAGTCTGGGACGGTTGAACACTGAAGCTTTCTTT
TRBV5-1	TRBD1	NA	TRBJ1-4	CASSPRQGQNEKLFF	TGCGCCAGCAGCCCGCGACAGGGACAGAATGAAAAACTGTTTTTT
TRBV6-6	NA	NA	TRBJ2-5	CASSTGFQETQYF	TGTGCCAGCAGTACAGGGTTCCAAGAGACCCAGTACTTC
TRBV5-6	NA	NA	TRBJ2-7	CASSESGSYEQYF	TGTGCCAGCAGCGAATCGGGTTCCTACGAGCAGTACTTC
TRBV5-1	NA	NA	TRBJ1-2	CASSSFSVRELNYGYTF	TGCGCCAGCAGCTCGTTTAGCGTGAGGGAATTGAACTATGGCTACACCTTC
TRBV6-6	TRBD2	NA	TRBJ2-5	CASSYGAGGPETQYF	TGTGCCAGCAGTTACGGGGCGGGAGGTCCAGAGACCCAGTACTTC
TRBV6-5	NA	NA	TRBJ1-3	CASSSQQQFSGNTIYF	TGTGCCAGCAGTTCCCAGCAACAGTTCTCTGGAAACACCATATATTTT
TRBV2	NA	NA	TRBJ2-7	CASRGGRNSYEQYF	TGTGCCAGCAGAGGAGGGAGGAACTCCTACGAGCAGTACTTC
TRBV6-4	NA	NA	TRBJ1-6	CATAAVRAQNSPLHF	TGTGCCACCGCCGCAGTTCGGGCGCAGAATTCACCCCTCCACTTT
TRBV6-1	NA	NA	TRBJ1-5	CASIWGRGLNQPQHF	TGTGCCAGCATATGGGGTAGGGGACTCAATCAGCCCCAGCATTTT
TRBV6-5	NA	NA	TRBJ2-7	CASSGGYEQYF	TGTGCCAGCAGTGGGGGTTACGAGCAGTACTTC